The rows below give T cell receptor beta chains drawn from one sample of a study of T cell responses to AZD1222 COVID-19 vaccine. Using immunoSEQ multiplex PCR, the repertoire was profiled, and TCRdb retains in-frame clones only, with some absent. The data show around 130,000 clones, more than 85% seen once. Sample: peripheral blood, taken 28 days after the second AZD1222 dose. The receptors come from an adult who received the AZD1222 COVID-19 vaccine. Both conserved end residues are part of each CDR3. D genes are given only for firm matches. For some rows the clone size is stated as once, few or many, or as a class when expanded; others skip it.

D gene,clone size,V gene,J gene,CDR3 DNA,CDR3 protein
NA,NA,TRBV2,TRBJ2-1,TGTGTAACATCAGACTACAATGAGCAGTTCTTC,CVTSDYNEQFF
NA,once,TRBV3-1/TRBV3-2,TRBJ2-2,TGTGCCAGCAGCCAAGCAGGCGGGGCCGGGGAGCTGTTTTTT,CASSQAGGAGELFF
TRBD1,NA,TRBV6-2/TRBV6-3,TRBJ1-2,TGTGCCAGCAGCGACGAAGAGAAGGCGTCGAGGACAGGGGGAGACTATGGCTACACCTTC,CASSDEEKASRTGGDYGYTF
NA,NA,TRBV24-1,TRBJ2-3,TGTGCCACCAGTGGGGAAAGCCCGGGGGGCACAGATACGCAGTATTTT,CATSGESPGGTDTQYF
NA,NA,TRBV29-1,TRBJ1-5,TGCAGCGTTAAGTACGGCCACAATCAGCCCCAGCATTTT,CSVKYGHNQPQHF
NA,NA,TRBV5-1,TRBJ1-1,TGCGCCAGCAGTTGGGACACGTCCTTCACTGAAGCTTTCTTT,CASSWDTSFTEAFF
NA,once,TRBV3-1/TRBV3-2,TRBJ1-5,TGTGCCAGCAGCCAAGTTGGCCAGCCCCAGCATTTT,CASSQVGQPQHF
NA,NA,TRBV2,TRBJ1-4,TGTGCCAGCAGTGAAGGGACAGCTTTGGTGGCGGCAACTAATGAAAAACTGTTTTTT,CASSEGTALVAATNEKLFF
TRBD1,NA,TRBV5-1,TRBJ1-2,TGCGCCAGCAGCTGGACAGGGACGGCTGGCTACACCTTC,CASSWTGTAGYTF
TRBD2,NA,TRBV7-9,TRBJ2-1,TGTGCCAGCATCAAATCCAGACTAGCGGGAGCCAATGAGCAGTTCTTC,CASIKSRLAGANEQFF
NA,NA,TRBV7-3,TRBJ2-5,TGTGCCAGCAGCTTAACGTTAAGCGGGCGGGAGACCCAGTACTTC,CASSLTLSGRETQYF
TRBD1,NA,TRBV4-1,TRBJ1-5,TGCGCCAGCAGCCAAGATCAGGGGGCCAATCAGCCCCAGCATTTT,CASSQDQGANQPQHF
NA,NA,TRBV11-2,TRBJ2-7,TGTGCCAGCAGCTCGACAGGAGACGAGCAGTACTTC,CASSSTGDEQYF
TRBD1,NA,TRBV5-1,TRBJ2-2,TGCGCCAGCTGCCTGGACAGGGTAAACACCGGGGAGCTGTTTTTT,CASCLDRVNTGELFF
NA,NA,TRBV2,TRBJ2-3,TGTGCCGGCAGTTACCTGATCCGCACAGATACGCAGTATTTT,CAGSYLIRTDTQYF
NA,once,TRBV19,TRBJ2-2,TGTGCCAGTACCTCGGTGGCCCTCCTTAGCGGTGCCACCGGGGAGCTGTTTTTT,CASTSVALLSGATGELFF
NA,NA,TRBV30,TRBJ2-3,TGTGCCTCAAGCGGAATGCCCTCTAGCACAGATACGCAGTATTTT,CASSGMPSSTDTQYF
TRBD1,few,TRBV7-9,TRBJ1-4,TGTGCCAGCAGCTTAAGGGACAGTAATGAAAAACTGTTTTTT,CASSLRDSNEKLFF
TRBD1,NA,TRBV29-1,TRBJ1-2,TGCAGCGTTGACCCGACAGGGGAGGAAGGCTACACCTTC,CSVDPTGEEGYTF
NA,once,TRBV10-3,TRBJ1-1,TGTGCCATCAGTGATAAGGCAGGGATAACTGAAGCTTTCTTT,CAISDKAGITEAFF
TRBD1,NA,TRBV14,TRBJ1-2,TGTGCCAGCAGCCACATCAGGGGGCTTGGTGACTATGGCTACACCTTC,CASSHIRGLGDYGYTF
NA,NA,TRBV5-1,TRBJ2-5,TGCGCCAGCAGCTTGGTTGAGGGGACGATGGAGACCCAGTACTTC,CASSLVEGTMETQYF
NA,NA,TRBV5-1,TRBJ2-5,TGCGCCAGCAGCTCACTAGGGGAGACCCAGTACTTC,CASSSLGETQYF
NA,NA,TRBV19,TRBJ1-5,TGTGCCAGTAGTATAGAACCCAATCAGCCCCAGCATTTT,CASSIEPNQPQHF
NA,NA,TRBV4-1,TRBJ1-4,TGCGCCAGCAGCCTAGGCCTTAATGAAAAACTGTTTTTT,CASSLGLNEKLFF
NA,NA,TRBV7-3,TRBJ1-1,TGTGCCAGCAGCCTACAGGAGAACACTGAAGCTTTCTTT,CASSLQENTEAFF
NA,NA,TRBV19,TRBJ2-7,TGTGCCAGTAGTATCAAGGGCTCCTACGAGCAGTACTTC,CASSIKGSYEQYF
NA,NA,TRBV23-1,TRBJ2-2,TGCGCCAGCAGTCAGCCCCGGGGGCGCGAAGGCACCGGGGAGCTGTTTTTT,CASSQPRGREGTGELFF
NA,NA,TRBV7-2,TRBJ1-2,TGTGCCAGCAGCACCCGGGGCACCTTCTACACCTTC,CASSTRGTFYTF
NA,NA,TRBV5-8,TRBJ1-2,TGTGCCAGCAGCTTCTACGGCGGGGGCTACACCTTC,CASSFYGGGYTF
TRBD1,NA,TRBV7-2,TRBJ1-2,TGTGCCAGCAGCCCTCGGAGGACAGGGAACTATGGCTACACCTTC,CASSPRRTGNYGYTF
NA,NA,TRBV28,TRBJ1-1,TGTGCCAGCAGTATCGGACCGCCGAACACTGAAGCTTTCTTT,CASSIGPPNTEAFF
TRBD1,NA,TRBV30,TRBJ2-7,TGTGCCTGGAGAGGCAGGGGGCCTACCTACGAGCAGTACTTC,CAWRGRGPTYEQYF
NA,NA,TRBV29-1,TRBJ2-1,TGCAGCGTTGAGGGGCTAGCCACCTCCTACAATGAGCAGTTCTTC,CSVEGLATSYNEQFF
NA,few,TRBV3-1/TRBV3-2,TRBJ1-4,TGTGCCAGCAGCCGTATGGGACCGACGGAGCGAAAACTGTTTTTT,CASSRMGPTERKLFF
NA,once,TRBV7-8,TRBJ1-3,TGTGCCAGCAGCTTACAGGACAGCTCTGGAAACACCATATATTTT,CASSLQDSSGNTIYF